This TCR beta chain was profiled in a study of beta chain features in type 1 diabetes. Isolated RNA was reverse transcribed in full, so expressed TCRB transcripts were sequenced. The method was immunoSEQ multiplex PCR; TCRdb's version includes in-frame clones alone and lacks a portion of them. Counted here are approximately 240,000 clones, 16% occurring once; the ten biggest clones make up 0.065% to 0.1%. The sample holds a few counts of this clone. As yet, its antigen is unknown. The same CDR3 can be traced to other DNA sequences in this sample. Germline assignment: CDR1 SQVTM and CDR2 ANQGSEA. V dropped 6 bases and J dropped 3; count of bases not matched to a gene: 2. The CDR3 has 13 residues. General observations from the study: There was a moderate but significant shortening of TCRB CDR3s in all four CD4+ subsets of Type 1 diabetes patients.

The rearrangement uses TRBV29-1 and TRBJ2-1; 10 bases line up with TRBD2. The source is a young man with type 1 diabetes. Sample: naive CD4+ T cells from blood. The CDR3 DNA sequence: TGCAGCGTCGGACTAGCGGTCTACAATGAGCAGTTCTTC. Protein sequence: CSVGLAVYNEQFF.